Presented here are 9 T cell receptor beta chains from one specimen sequenced in a study of CD8 T cells in ankylosing spondylitis. TCRdb re-analysed the 5' RACE reads in MiXCR, keeping a single row per CDR3 protein. The data hold approximately 240,000 distinct CDR3 sequences, with more than 20% observed a single time. Sequencing used blood, either unsorted or a sorted T cell fraction (not recorded which). Source of these receptors: a male donor with ankylosing spondylitis or in good health (not recorded which).

This clonotype appeared a few times. DNA for the CDR3: TGCGCCAGCAGCTCCCTAGCGGGGAACACAGATACGCAGTATTTT. The encoded protein is CASSSLAGNTDTQYF. The chain combines TRBV5-1 with TRBJ2-3; 9 bases map to TRBD2. Per germline, CDR1 SGHRS and CDR2 YFSETQ. The CDR3 extends over 15 amino acids. Trimming at V came to 3 bases and at J to 2 bases, leaving 4 bases not matched to a gene.

This clonotype has just a few counts. This chain joins TRBV29-1 and TRBJ2-3; 13 positions agree with TRBD2. The CDR3 totals 15 residues. CDR1 and CDR2 (germline): SQVTM, ANQGSEA. V lost 6 bases, J lost 8 bases, and 11 bases stayed unmatched. The CDR3 bases are TGCAGCGTCGGGAGGACTAGCGGGGGTGGCGGTACGCAGTATTTT. This translates into CSVGRTSGGGGTQYF.

Ten or more counts support this clonotype. The chain carries TRBV7-9 and TRBJ2-1; TRBD1 aligns across 7 bases. Germline V gene data show CDR1 as SEHNR and CDR2 as FQNEAQ (reference sequence). V trimming: 5 bases; J trimming: 6 bases; junction bases outside the gene matches: 7. This CDR3 has 14 amino acids. CDR3 nucleotide sequence: TGTGCCAGCAGCCAGGGACAGCTGACCAATGAGCAGTTCTTC. Residues: CASSQGQLTNEQFF.

This clonotype has more than one count but fewer than ten. This chain connects TRBV20-1 to TRBJ2-7; tentative D call: TRBD1 (6 bases). Germline lookup yields CDR1 DFQATT and CDR2 SNEGSKA (reference sequence). The V and J ends lost 5 bases and 9 bases respectively, with 20 bases between them. The CDR3 loop spans 13 amino acids. The CDR3 is CSAEHQGMGGQYF. The CDR3 nucleotides are TGCAGTGCTGAGCATCAGGGGATGGGCGGGCAGTACTTC.

This clonotype showed up many times. At one end, the junction sequence differs from germline, possibly due to a read error. The V gene is TRBV20-1, the J gene TRBJ2-7; D might be TRBD2 (5 bases). The CDR3 covers 13 residues. CDR1 and CDR2 (germline): DFQATT, SNEGSKA (reference sequence). This CDR3 reads CSARDRRGVHRAF. The CDR3 nucleotides are TGCAGTGCTAGAGATCGCCGGGGAGTCCACCGGGCCTTC.

This clonotype was recorded a few times. This sequence joins TRBV29-1 and TRBJ2-5; D is possibly TRBD2 (6 bases). CDR1 SQVTM and CDR2 ANQGSEA come from the germline V gene. The length of the CDR3 is 12 residues. The V end lost 4 bases, the J end lost 5 bases, and 11 bases lay between the germline ends. This CDR3 is CSVGGGGETQYF. The CDR3 nucleotides read TGCAGCGTTGGGGGTGGGGGGGAGACCCAGTACTTC.

This clonotype appeared many times. The rearrangement joins TRBV10-2 to TRBJ2-5, with D perhaps matching TRBD2 (5 bases). The germline V gene encodes CDR1 WSHSY and CDR2 SAAADI. This CDR3 has 12 amino acids. Trimming pared 0 bases from V and 8 bases from J, leaving 7 bases between. Here the CDR3 DNA reads TGCGCCAGCAGTGAGTCGAGGGAAACCCAGTACTTC. It yields the protein CASSESRETQYF.

The rearrangement uses TRBV4-2 and TRBJ2-3; 9 positions agree with TRBD2. Germline V gene lookup returns CDR1 LGHNA and CDR2 YNFKEQ. The CDR3 sequence is 14 residues long. The V and J ends lost 1 base and 11 bases, in that order; junction bases with no gene match: 7. The CDR3 sequence is CASSQGDSGGWQYF. CDR3 bases: TGTGCCAGCAGCCAAGGGGATAGCGGGGGCTGGCAGTATTTT.

V usage is TRBV20-1 and J usage is TRBJ1-1; maybe TRBD1 (6 bases). The V end was cut by 5 bases, the J end by 5 bases, with 15 bases between. Germline V gives CDR1 DFQATT, CDR2 SNEGSKA (reference sequence). The CDR3 length is 13 residues. The CDR3 bases are TGCAGTGCTGGCAGGGGCAAGGGAACTGAAGCTTTCTTT. It specifies CSAGRGKGTEAFF.